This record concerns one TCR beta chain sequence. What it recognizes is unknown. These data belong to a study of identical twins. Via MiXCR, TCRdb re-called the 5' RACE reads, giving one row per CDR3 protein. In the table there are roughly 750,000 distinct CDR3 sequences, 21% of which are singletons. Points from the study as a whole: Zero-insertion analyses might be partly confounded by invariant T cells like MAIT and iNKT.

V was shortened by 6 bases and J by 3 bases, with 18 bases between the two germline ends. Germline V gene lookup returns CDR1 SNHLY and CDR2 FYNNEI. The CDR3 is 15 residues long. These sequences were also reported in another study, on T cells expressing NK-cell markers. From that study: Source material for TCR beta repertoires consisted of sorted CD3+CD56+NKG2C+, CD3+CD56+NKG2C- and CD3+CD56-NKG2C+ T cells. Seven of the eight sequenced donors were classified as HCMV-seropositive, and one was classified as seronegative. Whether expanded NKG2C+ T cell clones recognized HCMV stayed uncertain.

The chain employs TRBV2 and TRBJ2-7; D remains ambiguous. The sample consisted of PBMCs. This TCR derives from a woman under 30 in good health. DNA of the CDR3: TGTGCCAGCAGACGTAGGAGTGGAGTGGGCTACGAGCAGTACTTC. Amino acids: CASRRRSGVGYEQYF.